Sequencing of this TCR beta chain was carried out in a study of metastatic and nonmetastatic thyroid tumors. Until they underwent thyroid surgery, no patient had received any treatment. This clone was found many times. TCRdb re-called the PCR reads via MiXCR. The sample has about 16,000 clones, about 15% seen once. The sequence derives from a female donor with papillary thyroid cancer or a benign thyroid nodule (not recorded which). Some clones in this sample may be carry-over from other donors' samples. The material sequenced was blood.

As DNA, the CDR3 is TGTGCTAGTGGTCTACCAGGTGGGAATCAGGTCCAAGAGACCCAGTACTTC. Residues: CASGLPGGNQVQETQYF. V usage is TRBV12-5 and J usage is TRBJ2-5; D is unclear. CDR3 length equals 17 residues. Germline V gene lookup returns CDR1 LGHNT and CDR2 FRNRAP. V was shortened by 5 bases and J by 1 base, with 20 bases between the two germline ends.